This T cell receptor beta chain was recorded in a study of T-cell reconstitution after alpha-beta-depleted transplantation in children. Study findings and constraints: Roughly two months post-transplant, alpha-beta T cells reportedly originated from several hundred graft clones that had expanded. In some patients, recipient T cells and intrathymic progenitors surviving conditioning explained high day-60 diversity. Diversity and T-cell counts at one year after transplant derived mostly from new T cells.

Researchers prepared the TCRbeta library using unique molecular identifiers, the study reports. One entry per CDR3 protein, called by TCRdb with MiXCR from the PCR reads. The table shows about 980,000 distinct CDR3 sequences, with about 29% occurring only once. With 3 bases removed from V and 5 bases from J, the gap between germline ends came to 19 bases. CDR1 SGHAT and CDR2 FQNNGV come from the germline V gene. The CDR3 is made up of 16 amino acids. A remark on this clonotype: What it binds is not known. A much larger clone lies one base from this, so it may be a read error.

The receptor was derived from a boy under two years old who had a stem cell transplant for SCID, so the T cells may come from the graft donor. The chain links TRBV11-2 to TRBJ1-2; no reliable D call. The sample consisted of PBMCs, mostly from graft donor cells, taken 360 days after TCRalphabeta/CD19-depleted stem cell transplant. The CDR3 DNA sequence: TGTGCCAGCAGCTTCCGAGCAGACATGGTGATATATGGCTACACCTTC. This encodes CASSFRADMVIYGYTF. Full variable domain (outside the CDR3, taken from reference TRBV11-2 and TRBJ1-2): EAGVAQSPRYKIIEKRQSVAFWCNPISGHATLYWYQQILGQGPKLLIQFQNNGVVDDSQLPKDRFSAERLKGVDSTLKIQPAKLEDSAVYLCASSFRADMVIYGYTFGSGTRLTVV.